Below are 32 T cell receptor beta chains sequenced from a single sample in a study of the immune and genomic landscape of osteosarcoma (TCRdb year 2020). The specimens were post-treatment primary, local recurrence and metastasis tumors obtained from patients with a poor prognosis. Library construction relied on the immunoSEQ multiplex PCR assay. This immuneACCESS table, as held by TCRdb, lists in-frame sequences with V and J called but not all clones. Of the missing ones, under half trace to an unresolved V gene in checked studies; the others have no known cause. The sample contains about 10,000 clones, over 55% of them found a single time. The ten largest clonotypes hold around 18% of the sample. The sample comprised osteosarcoma tumor tissue from the lung. These receptors were collected from a human donor with osteosarcoma.

V is TRBV28 and J is TRBJ2-5; 10 nucleotides agree with TRBD1. The CDR3 loop spans 15 amino acids. The ends lost 6 bases at V and 4 bases at J; junction bases unmatched: 8. Germline CDR1 is MDHEN and CDR2 is SYDVKM. The CDR3 DNA follows: TGTGCCAGCAGCCTGGGCGGGACAGGGGTAGAGACCCAGTACTTC. This encodes CASSLGGTGVETQYF.

The DNA of the CDR3 is TGTGCCTGGAGGGCTACAGGAGACTGGTACCAAGAGACCCAGTACTTC. Its translation is CAWRATGDWYQETQYF. This sequence joins TRBV30 and TRBJ2-5; possibly TRBD1 for D (5 bases). Deletions cut 3 bases from V and 0 bases from J, with 17 bases between. The CDR3 spans 16 residues. Germline CDR1 GTSNPN, CDR2 SVGIG (reference sequence).

This chain uses TRBV2 with TRBJ2-3; D possibly corresponds to TRBD2 (6 bases). V dropped 8 bases and J dropped 4 bases, with 10 bases sitting between them. The germline CDR1 and CDR2 sequences are SNHLY and FYNNEI. This CDR3 has 12 amino acids. The CDR3 protein is CASRPSADTQYF. CDR3 DNA sequence: TGTGCCAGCCGCCCTAGCGCAGATACGCAGTATTTT.

With respect to this clone: Other DNA variants within this sample encode the same CDR3. The CDR3 DNA follows: TGTGCCAGCAGCTTAGGTGGTCCAGATACGCAGTATTTT. It yields the protein CASSLGGPDTQYF. The V gene is TRBV7-6, the J gene TRBJ2-3; D unclear. The CDR3 consists of 13 residues. Germline V gene data show CDR1 as SGHVS and CDR2 as FNYEAQ. V was shortened by 1 base and J by 4 bases, with 6 bases between the two germline ends.

The chain employs TRBV5-8 and TRBJ1-2; D remains ambiguous. The CDR3 is 13 amino acids. V shed 1 base and J shed 7 bases, with 11 bases lying between them. Germline V CDR1 and CDR2: SGHTS, YDEGEE. The CDR3: CASSLRRWSGYTF. CDR3 DNA sequence: TGTGCCAGCAGCTTGCGTAGATGGAGTGGCTACACCTTC.

The rearrangement uses TRBV6-4 and TRBJ1-5; D uncertain. Germline V gives CDR1 MRHNA, CDR2 SNTAGT. The CDR3 sequence is 13 residues long. The V end was cut by 6 bases, the J end by 7 bases, with 13 bases between. The CDR3 coding sequence is TGTGCCAGCAGACCGGCCCTGGGACAGCCCCAGCATTTT. Protein sequence: CASRPALGQPQHF.

The chain couples TRBV6-1 to TRBJ1-2, with a possible D match to TRBD1 (5 bases). The V gene lost 5 bases and the J gene lost 7 bases, with 17 bases spanning the gap. Germline V gene lookup returns CDR1 MNHNS and CDR2 SASEGT. The CDR3 runs 14 residues. The CDR3 DNA sequence: TGTGCCAGCAGTCCATCGGGGGAGGATAGTGGCTACACCTTC. It is translated as CASSPSGEDSGYTF.

The chain joins TRBV19 to TRBJ1-6, with 9 bases fitting TRBD1. V was pared by 3 bases and J by 9 bases, with 6 bases of the junction left unmatched. Per germline, CDR1 LNHDA and CDR2 SQIVND (reference sequence). The CDR3 consists of 15 residues. In DNA, the CDR3 is TGTGCCAGTAGTATCGCCCCGGGACAGGGTTCACCCCTCCACTTT. Protein sequence: CASSIAPGQGSPLHF.

Remarks on this clone: A far bigger clonotype differs at one base, so this is likely a read error. The gene calls are TRBV10-3 and TRBJ2-3, with 7 bases identical to TRBD2. Trimming at V came to 5 bases and at J to 3 bases, leaving 8 bases not matched to a gene. There are 15 residues in the CDR3. Germline loops: CDR1 ENHRY, CDR2 SYGVKD. The CDR3 nucleotides read TGTGCCATCAGTTGGGCGGGAGAAGGGACAGATACGCAGTATTTT. Translating gives CAISWAGEGTDTQYF.

The chain is built from TRBV4-2 and TRBJ2-5; TRBD2 might be the D (5 bases). The CDR3 totals 16 residues. Germline assignment: CDR1 LGHNA and CDR2 YNFKEQ. V lost 1 base, J lost 4 bases, and 16 bases lay in between. CDR3 DNA sequence: TGTGCCAGCAGCCAAGGGACGCTAGGAGCGGCAGAGACCCAGTACTTC. This encodes CASSQGTLGAAETQYF.

The J gene is TRBJ1-1, the V gene TRBV7-8; 7 nucleotides agree with TRBD1. V gave up 8 bases and J gave up 4 bases; unmatched junction bases: 13. The CDR3 spans 15 residues. Germline assignment: CDR1 SGHVS and CDR2 FQNEAQ. For the CDR3, the DNA is TGTGCCAGCGGAAAAAAACAGGGGATTAGCACTGAAGCTTTCTTT. It yields the protein CASGKKQGISTEAFF.

The V gene is TRBV29-1, the J gene TRBJ2-2, with TRBD2 identical over 10 bases. After removal of 6 bases from V and 3 bases from J, the junction contained 4 bases not matched to a gene. CDR1 is SQVTM, CDR2 ANQGSEA, per germline. The CDR3 totals 14 residues. The CDR3 is CSVQAGGYTGELFF. The CDR3 coding sequence is TGCAGCGTCCAAGCGGGAGGGTACACCGGGGAGCTGTTTTTT.

In its sample, this clone was seen a few times. The genes are TRBV7-9 and TRBJ2-5; D ambiguous. V dropped 10 bases and J dropped 3 bases, with 9 bases sitting between them. Germline-derived CDR1 and CDR2 are SEHNR and FQNEAQ (reference sequence). The CDR3 sequence is 11 residues long. The CDR3 sequence: CAIWLEETQYF. The CDR3 DNA is TGTGCCATTTGGCTAGAAGAGACCCAGTACTTC.

By share, this clone ranks as medium-sized. The J gene is TRBJ2-3, the V gene TRBV4-1; 10 bases line up with TRBD2. Unmatched junction bases numbered 0, after V lost 5 bases and J lost 1 base. The CDR3 extends over 14 amino acids. Germline values: CDR1 MGHRA, CDR2 YSYEKL. CDR3: CASSGTSGTDTQYF. For the CDR3, the DNA is TGCGCCAGCAGCGGGACTAGCGGCACAGATACGCAGTATTTT.

CDR3 residues: CASSEAGGGHEQFF. The DNA of the CDR3 is TGTGCCAGCAGCGAGGCGGGAGGGGGTCATGAGCAGTTCTTC. The chain recombines TRBV6-1 with TRBJ2-1, with 9 bases lining up with TRBD2. Germline V lookup: CDR1 MNHNS, CDR2 SASEGT. The trim removed 6 bases at V and 8 bases at J, leaving 8 bases unmatched. This CDR3 is 14 amino acids long.

This clone was found a few times. The gene calls are TRBV10-3 and TRBJ2-1; weak D call: TRBD2 (5 bases). The CDR3 runs to 16 residues. The germline V gene encodes CDR1 ENHRY and CDR2 SYGVKD. The V end was cut by 5 bases, the J end by 8 bases, with 22 bases between. CDR3 sequence reads: CAISSTSDSRADEQFF. The DNA of the CDR3 is TGTGCCATCAGTTCCACCTCGGACTCGCGCGCCGATGAGCAGTTCTTC.

The chain has TRBV5-1 and TRBJ2-5; D may be TRBD1 or TRBD2 (5 bases each). The CDR3 covers 13 residues. CDR1 is SGHRS and CDR2 is YFSETQ in the germline V gene. Between the trimmed V and J ends, which lost 5 bases and 4 bases, there was a span of 12 bases. CDR3 DNA sequence: TGCGCCAGCAGGAGGGGCGACGGAGAGACCCAGTACTTC. Protein: CASRRGDGETQYF.

The chain employs TRBV4-2 and TRBJ2-7; weak D call: TRBD1 (5 bases). This CDR3 is 14 amino acids long. Trimming removed 4 bases from V and 3 bases from J, with 13 bases in between. Germline-derived CDR1 and CDR2 are LGHNA and YNFKEQ. The CDR3 sequence: CASSPLRDNYEQYF. The DNA of the CDR3 is TGTGCCAGCAGCCCTCTCAGGGATAACTACGAGCAGTACTTC.

This chain connects TRBV6-1 to TRBJ2-5, with D maybe TRBD1 (6 bases). V lost 4 bases to trimming and J lost 2 bases, with 8 bases between them. The V gene's germline CDR1 is MNHNS and CDR2 SASEGT. The CDR3 runs 13 residues. The CDR3 nucleotides read TGTGCCAGCAGTGGACAGGAACAAGAGACCCAGTACTTC. Amino acid sequence: CASSGQEQETQYF.

The gene calls are TRBV19 and TRBJ2-7; D is uncertain. CDR3 length equals 13 residues. The V gene lost 5 bases and the J gene lost 7 bases, with 15 bases spanning the gap. From germline, CDR1 is LNHDA and CDR2 SQIVND (reference sequence). The chain's CDR3 is CASSVRTLGEQYF. As DNA, the CDR3 is TGTGCCAGTAGTGTAAGGACCTTAGGGGAGCAGTACTTC.

The V and J genes are TRBV6-1 and TRBJ1-1, with D tentatively TRBD1 (5 bases). Germline lookup yields CDR1 MNHNS and CDR2 SASEGT. The CDR3 length is 16 residues. V lost 2 bases and J lost 8, with 21 bases in between. CDR3 in DNA: TGTGCCAGCAGTGAACGCCCCGAATTTTCACCAGGGGAAGCTTTCTTT. It translates to CASSERPEFSPGEAFF.

The V and J genes are TRBV6-5 and TRBJ1-1, with 10 positions matching TRBD1. Germline values: CDR1 MNHEY, CDR2 SVGAGI. After removal of 6 bases from V and 8 bases from J, the junction contained 6 bases not matched to a gene. The CDR3 has 13 residues. The CDR3 bases are TGTGCCAGCAGGTCTGACAGGGGGCGAGAAGCTTTCTTT. Residues: CASRSDRGREAFF.

The chain uses TRBV30 and TRBJ1-2, with a weak D call TRBD1 (5 bases). CDR3 length equals 13 residues. V dropped 2 bases and J dropped 0 bases, with 7 bases sitting between them. Germline assignment: CDR1 GTSNPN and CDR2 SVGIG (reference sequence). The CDR3 nucleotides read TGTGCCTGGAGTAGGGGAGCTAACTATGGCTACACCTTC. Translation gives CAWSRGANYGYTF.

V and J are TRBV6-1 and TRBJ2-1; D not certain. The V and J ends lost 10 bases and 0 bases respectively, with 16 bases between them. Germline CDR1 and CDR2: MNHNS and SASEGT. The CDR3 sequence is 15 residues long. The CDR3 bases are TGTGCCACCCTTAAGGAACAGATCTCCTACAATGAGCAGTTCTTC. This encodes CATLKEQISYNEQFF.

V usage is TRBV2 and J usage is TRBJ2-5, with 13 bases aligning to TRBD2. Germline values: CDR1 SNHLY, CDR2 FYNNEI. V lost 4 bases and J lost 1; bases outside the gene matches: 24. This CDR3 comprises 23 residues. CDR3 in DNA: TGTGCCAGCAGTGGGTGGACTAGCGGGAGACTTAGTCTTGGGAGGGGCTTCCAAGAGACCCAGTACTTC. Translated: CASSGWTSGRLSLGRGFQETQYF. Together with reference TRBV2 and TRBJ2-5, the CDR3 gives the full variable domain: EPEVTQTPSHQVTQMGQEVILRCVPISNHLYFYWYRQILGQKVEFLVSFYNNEISEKSEIFDDQFSVERPDGSNFTLKIRSTKLEDSAMYFCASSGWTSGRLSLGRGFQETQYFGPGTRLLVL.

The V call is TRBV5-8, the J call TRBJ1-5, with a weak D call TRBD1 (5 bases). V was clipped by 0 bases and J by 7 bases, with 17 bases between them. The CDR3 length is 16 residues. CDR1 and CDR2 from the germline V gene are SGHTS and YDEGEE. The CDR3 sequence: CASSLDGTVLLQPQHF. The CDR3 coding sequence is TGTGCCAGCAGCTTGGATGGGACCGTGTTGTTGCAGCCCCAGCATTTT.

The gene calls are TRBV28 and TRBJ2-3; D is undetermined. Germline V gene sequence: CDR1 MDHEN, CDR2 SYDVKM. The CDR3 contains 13 residues. Trimming shortened V by 6 bases and J by 7 bases, and 14 bases separated the two germline ends. CDR3 nucleotides: TGTGCCAGCAGACGAGGATCGGATAATACGCAGTATTTT. It is translated as CASRRGSDNTQYF.

The chain couples TRBV7-9 to TRBJ1-1; 9 bases match TRBD1. Germline V gives CDR1 SEHNR, CDR2 FQNEAQ (reference sequence). V lost 5 bases and J lost 5; bases outside the gene matches: 6. The CDR3 is made up of 14 amino acids. CDR3 DNA sequence: TGTGCCAGCAGCCATGGACAGGGGCTTACTGAAGCTTTCTTT. As protein: CASSHGQGLTEAFF.

This clone is termed medium-sized. The J gene is TRBJ2-7, the V gene TRBV7-8; the D gene could be TRBD1 or TRBD2 (5 bases each). The V end lost 1 base, the J end lost 7 bases, and 11 bases lay between the germline ends. The germline CDR1 and CDR2 sequences are SGHVS and FQNEAQ. CDR3 length: 13 amino acids. The CDR3 sequence is CASSLGGDREQYF. The CDR3 coding sequence is TGTGCCAGCAGCTTAGGTGGGGACCGGGAGCAGTACTTC.

This clone rates as medium-sized. The chain employs TRBV19 and TRBJ1-1; TRBD1 is a possible D gene (6 bases). Germline assignment: CDR1 LNHDA and CDR2 SQIVND (reference sequence). The length of the CDR3 is 13 residues. The V gene lost 1 base and the J gene lost 8 bases, with 11 bases spanning the gap. The DNA for the CDR3 is TGTGCCAGTAGTATAGGCGGGACACGAGAAGCTTTCTTT. It is translated as CASSIGGTREAFF.

This chain links TRBV28 with TRBJ2-2; D is uncertain. Trimming shortened V by 5 bases and J by 3 bases, and 7 bases separated the two germline ends. The CDR3 consists of 13 residues. Germline loops: CDR1 MDHEN, CDR2 SYDVKM. The DNA for the CDR3 is TGTGCCAGCAGTCGGATGGACACCGGGGAGCTGTTTTTT. Translated: CASSRMDTGELFF.

The chain employs TRBV5-1 and TRBJ2-2, with 10 bases aligning to TRBD2. The CDR3 has 16 amino acids. The ends lost 4 bases at V and 1 base at J; junction bases unmatched: 4. Germline V gives CDR1 SGHRS, CDR2 YFSETQ. The CDR3 DNA is TGCGCCAGCAGCATCCGGACTAGCGGGAACACCGGGGAGCTGTTTTTT. Protein: CASSIRTSGNTGELFF.